This T cell receptor (beta chain) is from a study of T cell responses to AZD1222 COVID-19 vaccine. The CDR3 runs 15 residues. V gave up 0 bases and J gave up 3 bases; unmatched junction bases: 2. CDR1 and CDR2 from the germline V gene are SGHTS and YDEGEE. Generated by immunoSEQ multiplex PCR, the TCRdb table keeps only in-frame clones and is missing some. The sample has 150,000 to 200,000 clones; about 92% are singletons. Study-level results: Regions left unmutated in variants are reportedly the target of nearly half of spike-specific TCRs. Donors were chiefly white British, with a greater number of females, and clonal diversity was perhaps underestimated. Seropositive at baseline were only a handful of AZD1222 recipients. Breadth and depth of Spike-specific TCRs rose after two AZD1222 doses.

Notes on this clone: Its antigen remains unknown.

The chain combines TRBV5-8 with TRBJ2-1, with 8 bases fitting TRBD2. Sample: peripheral blood, taken on day 0 of AZD1222 vaccination. This sequence originates from an adult in good health. CDR3 region: CASSLGTSLYNEQFF. DNA of the CDR3: TGTGCCAGCAGCTTGGGGACTAGCCTCTACAATGAGCAGTTCTTC.